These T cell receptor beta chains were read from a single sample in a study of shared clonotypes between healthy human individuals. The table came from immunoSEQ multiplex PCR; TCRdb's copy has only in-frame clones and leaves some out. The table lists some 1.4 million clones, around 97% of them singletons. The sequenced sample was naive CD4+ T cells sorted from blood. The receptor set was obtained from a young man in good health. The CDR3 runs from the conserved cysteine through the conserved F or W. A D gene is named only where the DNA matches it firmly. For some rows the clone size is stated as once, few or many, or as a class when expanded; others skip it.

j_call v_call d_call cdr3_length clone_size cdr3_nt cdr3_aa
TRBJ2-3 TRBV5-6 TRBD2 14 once TGTGCCAGCAGACTAGCGGGAGGAAGAGATACGCAGTATTTT CASRLAGGRDTQYF
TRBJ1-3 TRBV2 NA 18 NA TGTGCCAGCAGTTCCTTAACGCCCGGGACATCCGCGGGAAACACCATATATTTT CASSSLTPGTSAGNTIYF
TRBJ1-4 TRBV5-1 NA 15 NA TGCGCCAGCAGCTTGGCCGCGGGAGGTAATGAAAAACTGTTTTTT CASSLAAGGNEKLFF
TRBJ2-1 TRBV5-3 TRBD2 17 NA TGTGCCAGAAGCTTCAAGCGGGAGGGCAGCTCCTACAATGAGCAGTTCTTC CARSFKREGSSYNEQFF
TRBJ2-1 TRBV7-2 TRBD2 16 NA TGTGCCAGCAGCTTAGTGGGGACTAGGGCCTACAATGAGCAGTTCTTC CASSLVGTRAYNEQFF
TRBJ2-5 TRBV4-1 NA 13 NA TGCGCCAGCAGCGTCATGGGTCGAGAGACCCAGTACTTC CASSVMGRETQYF
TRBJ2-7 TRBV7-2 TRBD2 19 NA TGTGCCAGCAGCTTAGACGGGACTAGCGGGAGGTCAAGCTCCTACGAGCAGTACTTC CASSLDGTSGRSSSYEQYF
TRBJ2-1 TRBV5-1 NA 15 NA TGCGCCAGCAGCCTGGGACCATGGGGATCCCATGAGCAGTTCTTC CASSLGPWGSHEQFF
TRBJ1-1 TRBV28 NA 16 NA TGTGCCAGCAGACCAGCCCTACCAGAACCGAACACTGAAGCTTTCTTT CASRPALPEPNTEAFF
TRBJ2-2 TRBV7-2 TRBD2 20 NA TGTGCCAGCAGCTTAGCGAGGCTAGCGGGAGGGCGCACGAACACCGGGGAGCTGTTTTTT CASSLARLAGGRTNTGELFF
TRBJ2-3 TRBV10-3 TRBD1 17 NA TGTGCCATCAGTGAGTCGGCAGGGGGCGCCGGCACAGATACGCAGTATTTT CAISESAGGAGTDTQYF
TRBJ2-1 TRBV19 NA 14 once TGTGCCAGTAGTATCGTGGTAACGCGGGATGAGCAGTTCTTC CASSIVVTRDEQFF
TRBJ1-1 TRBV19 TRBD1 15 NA TGTGCCAGTAGTCCACGGACAGGGAAGAACACTGAAGCTTTCTTT CASSPRTGKNTEAFF
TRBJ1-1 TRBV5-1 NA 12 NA TGCGCCAGCAGCTTGGGCAAAAGTGAAGCTTTCTTT CASSLGKSEAFF
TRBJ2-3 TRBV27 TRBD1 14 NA TGTGCCAGCAGTTTAAAGACAGGGGGAGATACGCAGTATTTT CASSLKTGGDTQYF
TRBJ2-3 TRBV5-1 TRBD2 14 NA TGCGCCAGCAGCATAGCGGGAGAGGCAGATACGCAGTATTTT CASSIAGEADTQYF
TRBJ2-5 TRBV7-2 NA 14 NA TGTGCCAGCAGCTTAGTACGCGAACAAGAGACCCAGTACTTC CASSLVREQETQYF
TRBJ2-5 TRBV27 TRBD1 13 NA TGTGCCAGCAGTCCCAGGGGGCGAGAGACCCAGTACTTC CASSPRGRETQYF
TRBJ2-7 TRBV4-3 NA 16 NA TGCGCCAGCAGCCAAGATGGCAGGCCAAACCCCTACGAGCAGTACTTC CASSQDGRPNPYEQYF
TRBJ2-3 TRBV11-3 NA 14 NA TGTGCCAGCAGCCCCGTAGGCCGCACAGATACGCAGTATTTT CASSPVGRTDTQYF
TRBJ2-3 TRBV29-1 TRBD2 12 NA TGCAGCGTAGTAGCGGGACAAGATACGCAGTATTTT CSVVAGQDTQYF
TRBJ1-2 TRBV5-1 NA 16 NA TGCGCCAGCAGCTTGGGGGCCGGCGGCGGAATCTATGGCTACACCTTC CASSLGAGGGIYGYTF
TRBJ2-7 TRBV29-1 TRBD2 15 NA TGCAGCGTTGGACCCCGACTAGCGGGAGGCTACGAGCAGTACTTC CSVGPRLAGGYEQYF
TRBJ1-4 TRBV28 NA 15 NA TGTGCCAGTTCGCAAGTAGGAGGGTTGAGTGAAAAACTGTTTTTT CASSQVGGLSEKLFF
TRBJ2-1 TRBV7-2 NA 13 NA TGTGCCAGCAGCCGAGACTGGGCCAATGAGCAGTTCTTC CASSRDWANEQFF
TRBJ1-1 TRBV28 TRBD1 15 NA TGTGCCAGCAGTGACAGGGGTCTGGCGAACACTGAAGCTTTCTTT CASSDRGLANTEAFF
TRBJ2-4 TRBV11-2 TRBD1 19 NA TGTGCCAGCAGCTCCCGGACAGGGGCAGCGCATCGGTCAAAAAACATTCAGTACTTC CASSSRTGAAHRSKNIQYF